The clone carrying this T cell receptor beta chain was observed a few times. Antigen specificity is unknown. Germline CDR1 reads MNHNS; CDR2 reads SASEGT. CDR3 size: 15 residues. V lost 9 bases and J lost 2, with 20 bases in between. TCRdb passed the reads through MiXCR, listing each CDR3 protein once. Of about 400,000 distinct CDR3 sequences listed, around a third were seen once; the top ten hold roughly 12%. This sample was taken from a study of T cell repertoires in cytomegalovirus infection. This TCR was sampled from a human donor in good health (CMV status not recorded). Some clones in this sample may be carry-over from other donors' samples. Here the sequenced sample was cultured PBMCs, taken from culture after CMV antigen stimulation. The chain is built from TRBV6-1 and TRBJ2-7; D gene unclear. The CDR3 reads CASEEWAPGTYEQYF. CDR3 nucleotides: TGTGCCAGTGAGGAGTGGGCCCCGGGTACCTACGAGCAGTACTTC.